This T cell receptor beta chain was retrieved from a study of T cell repertoires in aging, cancer and after chemotherapy. Overall study context: Paired samples before and after chemotherapy came from chronic lymphocytic leukemia patients on fludarabine- or bendamustine-based regimens. Findings and limits, study-wide: Lymphoid organ infiltration in hematological cancer patients may impair thymic emigration or peripheral T cell expansion. No conclusions about immunological memory after chemotherapy can be drawn from the repertoire data.

By sample fraction, this clonotype is medium-sized. Its antigen is unidentified. TCR beta rearrangements were amplified from peripheral blood genomic DNA. Multiplex touch-down PCR with TRB-A/B primers amplified rearranged V-D-J TRB sequences. TCRdb analysed the multiplex PCR reads with MiXCR anew, one entry per CDR3 protein. The sample records approximately 6,600 distinct CDR3 sequences, roughly 29% being singletons. The sample taken for sequencing was blood. The origin of this receptor is a human donor with a blood cancer. The donor label of this sample is uncertain.

CDR3 in amino acids: CSVDPGGGGNTIYF. The CDR3, as DNA: TGCAGCGTTGATCCAGGGGGCGGTGGAAACACCATATATTTT. The V gene is TRBV29-1, the J gene TRBJ1-3; 8 bases line up with TRBD1. The CDR3 runs to 14 residues. Per germline, CDR1 SQVTM and CDR2 ANQGSEA. V dropped 3 bases and J dropped 3; count of bases not matched to a gene: 4.